This T cell receptor beta chain derives from a study of T cell changes during pregnancy in multiple sclerosis. Some clones are missing from TCRdb's copy, which holds only in-frame ones; the method was immunoSEQ multiplex PCR. The sample has tens of thousands of clones, approximately 93% seen once. Trimming took 9 bases from V and 4 from J; bases not matched to a gene: 8. The CDR3 length is 14 residues. The germline gives CDR1 SGHRS, CDR2 YFSETQ. The material was peripheral blood, obtained in the second trimester of pregnancy. V gene TRBV5-1 combines with J gene TRBJ2-1; 9 bases match TRBD2. This TCR was recovered from a female donor with multiple sclerosis, enrolled in a pregnancy study. The CDR3 sequence: CATAAGGTYNEQFF. In DNA form, the CDR3 reads TGCGCCACCGCAGCGGGAGGAACTTACAATGAGCAGTTCTTC.